This T cell receptor (beta chain) was captured by sequencing in a study of cytomegalovirus exposure and HLA in healthy donors. For the study at large: Tens of millions of unique TCR sequences came from HLA-typed donors in an early release.

With respect to this clone: The antigen is not known. Other DNA sequences in this specimen translate into the identical CDR3.

Primers included in the PCR were 60 Vbeta and 13 Jbeta primers. The repertoire was sequenced with immunoSEQ multiplex PCR; TCRdb's copy has only in-frame clones and lacks some. The sample consists of more than 110,000 clones, roughly four fifths of them appearing once. With 3 bases clipped from V and 4 bases from J, the junction kept 1 base outside the gene matches. CDR1 SGHTA and CDR2 FQGTGA come from the germline V gene. This CDR3 is built from 13 residues. Study-level points and caveats: Follow-up analysis seemed to connect common viral pathogens with several of the most significant clusters identified. Most of the CMV-associated TCR beta chains (in a later analysis) appeared to be HLA-restricted.

The chain is built from TRBV7-3 and TRBJ2-5; 8 bases match TRBD1. The clonotype was recovered from a woman aged 45-59 years in good health and CMV-seropositive. Sequencing used PBMCs. In DNA, the CDR3 is TGTGCCAGCAGCTTCACAGGGGGAGAGACCCAGTACTTC. Amino acids: CASSFTGGETQYF.